This TCR beta chain was observed in a study of T cells in localized non-small cell lung cancer (dated by TCRdb to 2019 to 2021). A note on the overall study: The study examined T cell repertoires in 200 to 300 patients with early-stage NSCLC and compared tumors with uninvolved tumor-adjacent lungs. A mean age of around 66 years was recorded for the NSCLC patients, of whom more than 120 were male and around 100 were female. The cohort consisted of around 250 treatment-naive NSCLC patients whose localized lung tumors had been resected. The full study reports these points: Longer overall survival was associated with higher blood T cell density, whereas shorter survival was associated with higher adjacent-lung clonality. Because multi-region tumor sequencing was not performed, intratumor heterogeneity could not be ruled out. Of the top 100 tumor clones, a median of roughly 53 were detected in paired uninvolved adjacent lung; about 28 were also among that lung's top 100. Uninvolved tumor-adjacent lung showed the highest T cell clonality, higher than tumor, which suggests more focused antigenic responses in the uninvolved tumor-adjacent lung. Because the study design was exploratory, TCR variables were selected using unadjusted p-values without false-discovery rate correction.

The cysteine opens and the phenylalanine closes a CDR3 of 15 amino acids. Only CDR3 DNA remains: 45 bases, in frame from the first base. In the germline V gene (reference sequence), CDR1 corresponds to SGHNT and CDR2 to YYREEE. Relative to germline, V is missing 0 bases and J is missing 1 base, with 1 base of the junction outside any gene match. For this clone: No antigen is known for it. There are no base qualities to consult, and no much larger clone falls within one base.

The immunoSEQ Assay was used to sequence TCR beta CDR3 regions from DNA. Per the original workflow: T cell density was computed as TCR beta template counts normalized to usable DNA estimated by amplifying housekeeping genes. Richness was estimated with the preseqR package, extrapolating to 400,000 templates for PBMC samples and 120,000 templates for tissue samples. Clonality was taken to be one minus Pielou's evenness. Tissue-enriched TCRs were identified through differential abundance testing performed on productive amino-acid clonotypes, with a minimum total count of 5 and an alpha of 0.1. Repertoire overlap between compartments was quantified with the Jaccard Index and Morisita Overlap Index. GLIPH clustered TCR beta CDR3s with public tetramer-defined viral CDR3s; viral motifs required at least three viral sequences plus V-gene enrichment. What TCRdb holds here is the immuneACCESS table cut down to in-frame rearrangements. Part of the clones is not present; checked against another copy, under half of the missing clones reflect an unresolved V gene, and the others are unexplained. The V and J calls and clone size come from that table; D and trimming were worked out from the DNA. The sample table holds about 22,000 clones, of which approximately 90% were seen once. Over 20% of the sample lies in the top ten.

At diagnosis, tumor, uninvolved tumor-adjacent lung and peripheral blood were collected and then preserved as a mix of FFPE and fresh-frozen material. Blood samples were analyzed as peripheral blood mononuclear cells for TCR repertoire profiling. The clonotype originates from a man between 40 and 75 years old with stage II squamous cell lung carcinoma. This sample comprised PBMCs, obtained before any cancer treatment. The sequence joins TRBV5-4 to TRBJ2-1, with 7 middle bases fitting TRBD2. The nucleotide sequence reads as follows: TGTGCCAGCAGCTTGGACGGGGGGTCCTACAATGAGCAGTTCTTC. Its amino acids are CASSLDGGSYNEQFF.